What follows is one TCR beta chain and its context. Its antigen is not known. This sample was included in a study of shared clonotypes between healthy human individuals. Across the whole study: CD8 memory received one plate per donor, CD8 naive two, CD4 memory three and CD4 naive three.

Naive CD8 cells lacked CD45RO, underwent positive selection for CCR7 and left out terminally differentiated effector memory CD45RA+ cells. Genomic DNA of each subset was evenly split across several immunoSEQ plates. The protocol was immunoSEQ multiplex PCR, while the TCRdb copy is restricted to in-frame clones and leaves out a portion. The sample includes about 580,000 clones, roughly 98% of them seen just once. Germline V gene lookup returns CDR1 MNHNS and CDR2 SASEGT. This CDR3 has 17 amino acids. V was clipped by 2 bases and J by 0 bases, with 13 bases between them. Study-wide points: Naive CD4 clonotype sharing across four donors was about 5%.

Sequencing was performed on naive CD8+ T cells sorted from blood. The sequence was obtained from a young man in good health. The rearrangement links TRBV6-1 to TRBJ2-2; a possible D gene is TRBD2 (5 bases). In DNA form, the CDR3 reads TGTGCCAGCAGTGAACCTTTTCGGGGAGCGAACACCGGGGAGCTGTTTTTT. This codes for CASSEPFRGANTGELFF.